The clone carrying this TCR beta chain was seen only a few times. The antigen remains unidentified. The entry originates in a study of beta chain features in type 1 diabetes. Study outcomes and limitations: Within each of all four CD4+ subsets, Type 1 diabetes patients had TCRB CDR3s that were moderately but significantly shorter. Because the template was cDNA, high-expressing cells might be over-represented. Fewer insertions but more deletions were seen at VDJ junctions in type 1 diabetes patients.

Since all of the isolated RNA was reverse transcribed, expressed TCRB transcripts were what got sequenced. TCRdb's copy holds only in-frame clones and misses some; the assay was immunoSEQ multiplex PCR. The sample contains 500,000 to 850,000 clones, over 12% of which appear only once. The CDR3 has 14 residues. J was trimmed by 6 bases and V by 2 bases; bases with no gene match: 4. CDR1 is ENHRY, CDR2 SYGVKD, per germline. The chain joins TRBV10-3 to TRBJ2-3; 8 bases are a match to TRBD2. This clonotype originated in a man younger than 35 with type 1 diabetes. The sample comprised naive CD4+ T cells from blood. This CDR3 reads CAISESRLADTQYF. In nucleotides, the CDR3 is TGTGCCATCAGTGAGAGCAGACTAGCGGATACGCAGTATTTT.